Listed below are T cell receptor beta chains from one sample, sequenced in a study of cytomegalovirus exposure and HLA in healthy donors. Method: immunoSEQ multiplex PCR; TCRdb's copy keeps in-frame clones and lacks some. Altogether about 130,000 clones are present, over 60% being singletons, with the ten largest covering under 1.2%. Sequenced material: PBMCs. Receptors originate from a human donor in good health. Each CDR3 is given with its conserved first and last residue. Fields, in order: V gene, J gene, CDR3 protein.

V: TRBV7-2; J: TRBJ1-4; CDR3: CASSLAGGVEKLFF
V: TRBV6-6; J: TRBJ2-4; CDR3: CASSYRDIQYF
V: TRBV9; J: TRBJ1-4; CDR3: CASSKRESFNEKLFF
V: TRBV5-1; J: TRBJ2-3; CDR3: CASASGGRDTQYF
V: TRBV18; J: TRBJ2-1; CDR3: CASSPDRTYNEQFF
V: TRBV7-9; J: TRBJ2-1; CDR3: CASSHGLAGGQQFF
V: TRBV19; J: TRBJ1-2; CDR3: CASSIGQALYGYTF
V: TRBV2; J: TRBJ2-7; CDR3: CASSPTSGGLRGQYF
V: TRBV6-6; J: TRBJ1-5; CDR3: CASSHNRGVQPQHF
V: TRBV5-4; J: TRBJ1-6; CDR3: CASSLSGYDSPLHF
V: TRBV5-5; J: TRBJ2-5; CDR3: CASSPDRHLPQYF
V: TRBV5-1; J: TRBJ1-1; CDR3: CASSIGGDTEAFF
V: TRBV18; J: TRBJ2-3; CDR3: CASSPPGSGPTPDTQYF
V: TRBV2; J: TRBJ2-2; CDR3: CASSELVGELFF
V: TRBV5-1; J: TRBJ2-2; CDR3: CASSPGTADTGELFF
V: TRBV5-1; J: TRBJ2-7; CDR3: CASSLGGREQYF
V: TRBV4-3; J: TRBJ2-2; CDR3: CASSQARGNTGELFF
V: TRBV6-5; J: TRBJ1-3; CDR3: CASSYGQYSGNTIYF
V: TRBV19; J: TRBJ1-1; CDR3: CASRDILNTEAFF
V: TRBV7-9; J: TRBJ2-2; CDR3: CASSLQRGSAGELFF
V: TRBV7-2; J: TRBJ2-7; CDR3: CASSSSLAGGPRGLYEQYF
V: TRBV18; J: TRBJ2-5; CDR3: CASSPGLFVGLQETQYF
V: TRBV4-1; J: TRBJ2-1; CDR3: CASSQVVLTDYNEQFF
V: TRBV27; J: TRBJ2-5; CDR3: CASSLASGGPKETQYF
V: TRBV28; J: TRBJ2-3; CDR3: CASSRLADTQYF
V: TRBV10-1; J: TRBJ1-1; CDR3: CASSDGGPDTEAFF
V: TRBV4-2; J: TRBJ2-2; CDR3: CASSQDPSGGFNTGELFF
V: TRBV4-1; J: TRBJ1-5; CDR3: CASSPGDRGNQPQHF
V: TRBV4-3; J: TRBJ1-1; CDR3: CASSQAGQGLAEAFF
V: TRBV28; J: TRBJ2-6; CDR3: CASSPPTGISGANVLTF
V: TRBV4-1; J: TRBJ1-1; CDR3: CASSKQGWGGEAFF
V: TRBV11-2; J: TRBJ2-3; CDR3: CASSLEFSGDLTDTQYF
V: TRBV5-4; J: TRBJ1-3; CDR3: CASSFWPGRGGSGNTIYF
V: TRBV4-1; J: TRBJ1-6; CDR3: CASSPEAGNNSPLHF
V: TRBV4-1; J: TRBJ1-5; CDR3: CASSQADNSNQPQHF
V: TRBV19; J: TRBJ1-1; CDR3: CASMEAGNTEAFF
V: TRBV19; J: TRBJ1-2; CDR3: CASSTQAGYGYTF
V: TRBV9; J: TRBJ1-2; CDR3: CASSVGDSPYGYTF
V: TRBV5-8; J: TRBJ2-2; CDR3: CATNMGQADTGELFF
V: TRBV11-2; J: TRBJ2-1; CDR3: CASSSWTSGGPNEQFF
V: TRBV2; J: TRBJ2-1; CDR3: CASSESLPSGGEQFF
V: TRBV9; J: TRBJ2-2; CDR3: CASSVVGGTTGELFF
V: TRBV6-5; J: NA; CDR3: CASRPGGGEQYF
V: TRBV5-4; J: TRBJ2-5; CDR3: CASSTGTSGLQETQYF
V: TRBV5-1; J: TRBJ1-1; CDR3: CASSLDFRGTEAFF
V: TRBV7-9; J: TRBJ1-3; CDR3: CASITAAGNTIYF
V: TRBV2; J: TRBJ2-5; CDR3: CASRRQGAWWETQYF
V: TRBV16; J: TRBJ1-5; CDR3: CASSRNFGTTPSNQPQHF
V: TRBV9; J: TRBJ2-1; CDR3: CASSVAGTSGGAVVNEQFF
V: TRBV6-4; J: TRBJ2-2; CDR3: CASARDTNTGELFF